Below are 23 T cell receptor beta chains sequenced from a single sample in a study of cytomegalovirus exposure and HLA in healthy donors. The protocol was immunoSEQ multiplex PCR, while the TCRdb copy is restricted to in-frame clones and leaves out a portion. This sample has about 250,000 clones, with 87% found just once. The sample consisted of PBMCs. These TCRs come from a man between 18 and 35 years old in good health and CMV-seropositive.

The genes are TRBV15 and TRBJ2-7; D is possibly TRBD1 or TRBD2 (5 bases each). CDR1 is LNHNV, CDR2 YYDKDF, per germline (reference sequence). The CDR3 totals 13 residues. V lost 0 bases, J lost 6 bases, and 9 bases lay in between. CDR3 nucleotide sequence: TGTGCCACCAGCAGAGAATCGGGGCCCGAGCAGTACTTC. It translates to CATSRESGPEQYF.

The V and J genes are TRBV12-5 and TRBJ1-1; 10 nucleotides align to TRBD1. Germline V gene sequence: CDR1 LGHNT, CDR2 FRNRAP. The CDR3 is made up of 13 amino acids. Unmatched junction bases numbered 2, after V lost 6 bases and J lost 4 bases. CDR3 in amino acids: CASGRQGATEAFF. The CDR3 DNA is TGTGCTAGTGGCCGACAGGGGGCCACTGAAGCTTTCTTT. Full variable domain (rest looked up from reference TRBV12-5 and TRBJ1-1): DARVTQTPRHKVTEMGQEVTMRCQPILGHNTVFWYRQTMMQGLELLAYFRNRAPLDDSGMPKDRFSAEMPDATLATLKIQPSEPRDSAVYFCASGRQGATEAFFGQGTRLTVV.

The rearrangement uses TRBV19 and TRBJ2-2; 8 nucleotides align to TRBD2. The CDR3 sequence is 14 residues long. Germline CDR1 LNHDA, CDR2 SQIVND (reference sequence). Trimming removed 6 bases from V and 7 bases from J; junction bases left unmatched: 7. CDR3 coding DNA: TGTGCCAGTAGGCCGGGACTAGTGGTCGGGGAGCTGTTTTTT. Translated, it gives CASRPGLVVGELFF.

The chain combines TRBV6-5 with TRBJ2-1; D is undetermined. The V end lost 11 bases, the J end lost 0 bases, and 8 bases lay between the germline ends. The CDR3 is 12 amino acids. Per the germline V gene, CDR1 is MNHEY and CDR2 is SVGAGI. CDR3 protein: CAVESSYNEQFF. The DNA for the CDR3 is TGTGCCGTGGAGAGCTCCTACAATGAGCAGTTCTTC.

The J gene is TRBJ2-7, the V gene TRBV20-1; D remains unclear. V shed 6 bases and J shed 5 bases, with 11 bases lying between them. The CDR3 covers 11 residues. Germline V lookup: CDR1 DFQATT, CDR2 SNEGSKA (reference sequence). The CDR3 loop reads CSAKGYDEQYF. The CDR3 DNA follows: TGCAGTGCGAAAGGTTACGACGAGCAGTACTTC.

The rearrangement joins TRBV29-1 to TRBJ1-1, with 11 bases identical to TRBD1. V was clipped by 6 bases and J by 3 bases; unmatched bases: 3. Germline V gene lookup returns CDR1 SQVTM and CDR2 ANQGSEA. The CDR3 runs to 13 residues. The chain's CDR3 is CSVSDRGHTEAFF. CDR3 coding DNA: TGCAGCGTATCGGACAGGGGGCACACTGAAGCTTTCTTT. Filled out from reference TRBV29-1 and TRBJ1-1, the complete variable domain reads SAVISQKPSRDICQRGTSLTIQCQVDSQVTMMFWYRQQPGQSLTLIATANQGSEATYESGFVIDKFPISRPNLTFSTLTVSNMSPEDSSIYLCSVSDRGHTEAFFGQGTRLTVV.

This clone was found once. V gene TRBV9 combines with J gene TRBJ2-3; D not resolved. Germline loops: CDR1 SGDLS, CDR2 YYNGEE. This CDR3 contains 12 residues. Trimming cost V 3 bases and J 8 bases, with 10 bases left between them. CDR3 nucleotide sequence: TGTGCCAGCAGCGCCATCCCGGGTACGCAGTATTTT. It is translated as CASSAIPGTQYF.

The CDR3, as DNA: TGCGCCAGCAGTTACCTAGCTGGTGAGCAGTTCTTC. Translated, it gives CASSYLAGEQFF. This chain connects TRBV5-1 to TRBJ2-1, with D perhaps TRBD2 (5 bases). The germline gives CDR1 SGHRS, CDR2 YFSETQ. CDR3 length equals 12 residues. V lost 5 bases to trimming and J lost 9 bases, with 12 bases between them.

V usage is TRBV4-1 and J usage is TRBJ1-4; D possibly corresponds to TRBD1 (6 bases). The V end was cut by 3 bases, the J end by 2 bases, with 13 bases between. Germline V gives CDR1 MGHRA, CDR2 YSYEKL. The CDR3 is 16 amino acids. The CDR3 DNA is TGCGCCAGCAGCCAGGCCGGGGGCGCGACTAATGAAAAACTGTTTTTT. Its translation is CASSQAGGATNEKLFF.

The chain employs TRBV6-5 and TRBJ2-7; no reliable D call. This CDR3 is built from 13 residues. CDR1 is MNHEY, CDR2 SVGAGI, per germline. V was shortened by 2 bases and J by 2 bases, with 7 bases between the two germline ends. The CDR3 nucleotides are TGTGCCAGCAGTTACGCGGCAACCTACGAGCAGTACTTC. Protein sequence: CASSYAATYEQYF.

For this clone: Other nucleotide sequences in the sample specify the same CDR3. This rearrangement joins TRBV5-1 to TRBJ1-4; D is unresolved. The CDR3 has 14 amino acids. Germline CDR1 reads SGHRS; CDR2 reads YFSETQ. V lost 0 bases to trimming and J lost 0 bases, with 3 bases between them. CDR3 sequence: CASSLGATNEKLFF. CDR3 nucleotides: TGCGCCAGCAGCTTGGGAGCAACTAATGAAAAACTGTTTTTT.

The genes are TRBV18 and TRBJ1-2, with 7 bases lining up with TRBD1. The CDR3 is made up of 13 amino acids. Germline V gives CDR1 KGHSH, CDR2 LQKENI. V shed 5 bases and J 4 bases; nucleotides not matched to a gene: 4. CDR3 in DNA: TGTGCCAGCTCAACGGACAGGAGCTATGGCTACACCTTC. This translates into CASSTDRSYGYTF.

Remarks on this clone: The sample contains more than one DNA sequence encoding this CDR3. V is TRBV5-1 and J is TRBJ1-3, with D tentatively TRBD1 (6 bases). Per germline, CDR1 SGHRS and CDR2 YFSETQ. Trimming stripped 2 bases from V and 0 bases from J, with 6 bases between. There are 14 residues in the CDR3. The CDR3 DNA follows: TGCGCCAGCAGCTTAGGGGGCTCTGGAAACACCATATATTTT. As protein: CASSLGGSGNTIYF.

The CDR3: CASSPTPTSPWEQYF. The CDR3 DNA follows: TGTGCCAGCAGCCCCACACCGACTAGTCCCTGGGAGCAGTACTTC. The chain joins TRBV11-2 to TRBJ2-7; weak D call: TRBD2 (6 bases). Looked up from germline, CDR1 is SGHAT and CDR2 is FQNNGV. With 5 bases removed from V and 7 bases from J, the gap between germline ends came to 21 bases. This CDR3 has 15 amino acids.

The rearrangement links TRBV6-5 to TRBJ1-1, with D perhaps matching TRBD1 (6 bases). V lost 2 bases to trimming and J lost 4 bases, with 11 bases between them. Germline V gives CDR1 MNHEY, CDR2 SVGAGI. The CDR3 is made up of 14 amino acids. The CDR3 loop is CASSYTKGGTEAFF. CDR3 bases: TGTGCCAGCAGTTACACGAAGGGGGGCACTGAAGCTTTCTTT.

This chain uses TRBV5-4 with TRBJ2-5; 10 bases map to TRBD1. Per germline, CDR1 SGHNT and CDR2 YYREEE (reference sequence). The CDR3 runs to 16 residues. The V segment lost 4 bases and the J segment 5 bases; nucleotides outside the gene matches: 11. This CDR3 is CASSQGGTGARETQYF. DNA of the CDR3: TGTGCCAGCAGCCAAGGGGGGACAGGGGCCCGGGAGACCCAGTACTTC.

V usage is TRBV2 and J usage is TRBJ1-5; 8 positions match TRBD1. J gave up 5 bases and V 5 bases, and 8 bases lay outside the gene matches. Germline V CDR1 and CDR2: SNHLY, FYNNEI. The CDR3 extends over 15 amino acids. The CDR3 region is CASSKNRGTYQPQHF. CDR3 DNA sequence: TGTGCCAGCAGTAAAAACAGGGGGACCTATCAGCCCCAGCATTTT.

The rearrangement links TRBV4-2 to TRBJ2-2; no clear D. The CDR3 is 16 residues long. The V end was cut by 3 bases, the J end by 4 bases, with 15 bases between. Per germline, CDR1 LGHNA and CDR2 YNFKEQ. CDR3 in amino acids: CASSQGTGEFTGELFF. CDR3 sequence (DNA): TGTGCCAGCAGCCAGGGTACGGGTGAGTTCACCGGGGAGCTGTTTTTT.

The chain carries TRBV29-1 and TRBJ1-2, with 8 bases fitting TRBD1. Losses at the gene ends were 7 bases for V and 4 bases for J; bases not matched to a gene: 8. The germline V gene encodes CDR1 SQVTM and CDR2 ANQGSEA. The CDR3 is 13 residues long. CDR3 loop: CSGFDRGTYGYTF. DNA of the CDR3: TGCAGCGGGTTCGACAGGGGCACCTATGGCTACACCTTC. The full variable domain, its missing parts supplied by reference TRBV29-1 and TRBJ1-2, is SAVISQKPSRDICQRGTSLTIQCQVDSQVTMMFWYRQQPGQSLTLIATANQGSEATYESGFVIDKFPISRPNLTFSTLTVSNMSPEDSSIYLCSGFDRGTYGYTFGSGTRLTVV.

The V call is TRBV7-2, the J call TRBJ2-3, with 9 positions matching TRBD2. The CDR3 consists of 17 residues. Germline V gene data show CDR1 as SGHTA and CDR2 as FQGNSA. The V segment lost 5 bases and the J segment 4 bases; nucleotides outside the gene matches: 13. CDR3 nucleotides: TGTGCCAGCAGCCAAACGGTGGTAGCGGGGGCCCCAGATACGCAGTATTTT. Translated, it gives CASSQTVVAGAPDTQYF. The whole variable domain, remainder taken from reference TRBV7-2 and TRBJ2-3, is GAGVSQSPSNKVTEKGKDVELRCDPISGHTALYWYRQSLGQGLEFLIYFQGNSAPDKSGLPSDRFSAERTGGSVSTLTIQRTQQEDSAVYLCASSQTVVAGAPDTQYFGPGTRLTVL.

J is TRBJ1-1 and V is TRBV2; D unresolved. Deletions cut 6 bases from V and 5 bases from J, with 4 bases between. The CDR3 contains 10 residues. The germline V gene has CDR1 SNHLY and CDR2 FYNNEI. This CDR3 reads CASRTTEAFF. CDR3 nucleotides: TGTGCCAGCAGGACTACTGAAGCTTTCTTT.

This rearrangement joins TRBV27 to TRBJ2-5; 7 bases fit TRBD1. Germline-derived CDR1 and CDR2 are MNHEY and SMNVEV (reference sequence). The CDR3 is 15 amino acids. V was pared by 3 bases and J by 6 bases, with 10 bases of the junction left unmatched. DNA of the CDR3: TGTGCCAGCAGTTTTATGGGACAGCCGGGGCAGACCCAGTACTTC. Its protein product is CASSFMGQPGQTQYF.

This clone has more than one count but fewer than ten. The rearrangement uses TRBV4-2 and TRBJ1-2; possibly TRBD1 for D (6 bases). The ends were cut back, 0 bases at V and 0 bases at J, with 14 bases in the middle. Germline V gene sequence: CDR1 LGHNA, CDR2 YNFKEQ. This CDR3 is built from 17 residues. The CDR3 region has the DNA TGTGCCAGCAGCCAAGATTTCGGGGGACATTCTAACTATGGCTACACCTTC. This translates into CASSQDFGGHSNYGYTF.